Shown below are 16 T cell receptor beta chains from a single sample sequenced in a study of blood T cells in healthy people across ages. For the second PCR, which ran for 7 to 11 cycles, a sample-barcoded 5' primer and a J-beta primer mix were used. TCRdb independently ran MiXCR on the 5' RACE reads; one entry per CDR3 protein. The sample shows some 790,000 distinct CDR3 sequences, 29% of them seen only once. Source material: blood. The receptors stem from a woman aged 80 or over in good health.

To note about this clonotype: At one boundary the junction diverges from the germline segment, which might be a read error. The chain combines TRBV7-2 with TRBJ2-3; D is perhaps TRBD1 (6 bases). The CDR3 extends over 16 amino acids. Germline CDR1 reads SGHTA; CDR2 reads FQGNSA. CDR3 sequence (DNA): TGTGCCGGCAGCTCCTCCGGGACAAGGGGATTAGAAACGCAGTATTTT. Protein: CAGSSSGTRGLETQYF.

This clonotype was seen a few times. This sequence joins TRBV6-2 or TRBV6-3 and TRBJ1-5; D not resolved. Germline CDR1 and CDR2: MNHEY and SVGEGT. V lost 6 bases to trimming and J lost 0 bases, with 6 bases between them. The CDR3 extends over 13 amino acids. CDR3 amino acids: CASSQLSNQPQHF. The DNA of the CDR3 is TGTGCCAGCAGCCAACTTAGCAATCAGCCCCAGCATTTT.

This clonotype was detected a few times. One base away lies a much larger clone, so this may be a sequencing read error. This sequence joins TRBV5-1 and TRBJ2-1, with D maybe TRBD2 (6 bases). This CDR3 is 15 amino acids long. Germline lookup yields CDR1 SGHRS and CDR2 YFSETQ. CDR3 sequence reads: CASGFRSGELNEQFF. The CDR3 bases are TGCGCCAGCGGCTTCCGTTCGGGGGAATTGAATGAGCAGTTCTTC.

This clonotype was picked up many times. This CDR3 is CASSPGLDIGYGYTF. CDR3 DNA: TGTGCCAGCAGCCCGGGTCTGGACATTGGGTATGGCTACACCTTC. V gene TRBV5-5 combines with J gene TRBJ1-2, with D tentatively TRBD1 (5 bases). Per germline, CDR1 SGHKS and CDR2 YYEKEE (reference sequence). The CDR3 covers 15 residues. V lost 4 bases and J 5 bases, leaving 18 bases between the germline ends.

This chain uses TRBV5-1 with TRBJ1-4, with D possibly being TRBD1 (6 bases). The CDR3 length is 14 residues. V was clipped by 5 bases and J by 8 bases, with 16 bases between them. The germline V gene encodes CDR1 SGHRS and CDR2 YFSETQ. CDR3 bases: TGCGCCAGCAGAAGGACAACAGGGAAAGAAAAACTGTTTTTT. It codes for CASRRTTGKEKLFF.

This clonotype was recorded many times. The chain uses TRBV6-5 and TRBJ2-3, with D perhaps TRBD1 (5 bases). The CDR3 is 13 amino acids. CDR1 MNHEY and CDR2 SVGAGI come from the germline V gene. V lost 4 bases to trimming and J lost 3 bases, with 8 bases between them. The chain's CDR3 is CASSSSGTDTQYF. The CDR3 DNA sequence: TGTGCCAGCAGTTCTTCAGGGACAGATACGCAGTATTTT.

This clonotype was detected many times. The gene calls are TRBV2 and TRBJ2-7, with 9 bases lining up with TRBD2. CDR1 is SNHLY and CDR2 is FYNNEI in the germline V gene. The junction had 2 bases not matched to a gene; V was cut back by 2 bases and J by 0 bases. This CDR3 is built from 15 residues. The CDR3 here is CASSELAGASYEQYF. The CDR3 DNA is TGTGCCAGCAGTGAATTAGCGGGGGCCTCCTACGAGCAGTACTTC.

The rearrangement links TRBV7-2 to TRBJ1-4, with 7 bases fitting TRBD1. Unmatched junction bases numbered 10, after V lost 4 bases and J lost 8 bases. CDR1 and CDR2 from the germline V gene are SGHTA and FQGNSA. The CDR3 contains 15 residues. CDR3 sequence reads: CASSSTGARGEKLFF. In DNA, the CDR3 is TGTGCCAGCAGCTCCACAGGGGCCCGGGGGGAAAAACTGTTTTTT.

In its sample, this clonotype was seen many times. The genes are TRBV12-3 or TRBV12-4 and TRBJ2-4; 11 positions match TRBD2. This CDR3 contains 16 residues. Germline trimming cut 6 bases from V and 2 bases from J; bases unmatched to any gene: 6. CDR3 sequence reads: CASRDSGGAPKNIQYF. CDR3 nucleotides: TGTGCCAGCAGAGATAGCGGGGGGGCCCCCAAAAACATTCAGTACTTC.

This clonotype has at least ten counts. The chain recombines TRBV3-1 with TRBJ2-1; 10 nucleotides align to TRBD2. Germline V gives CDR1 LGHDT, CDR2 YNNKEL (reference sequence). After removal of 4 bases from V and 4 bases from J, the junction contained 7 bases not matched to a gene. The CDR3 totals 16 residues. This CDR3 is CASSRPLLAGYNEQFF. The CDR3 DNA sequence: TGTGCCAGCAGCCGACCGCTACTAGCGGGATACAATGAGCAGTTCTTC.

This clonotype was recorded at least ten times. The V gene is TRBV7-9, the J gene TRBJ2-1; D unclear. CDR1 is SEHNR, CDR2 FQNEAQ, per germline (reference sequence). This CDR3 has 13 amino acids. V was shortened by 1 base and J by 5 bases, with 6 bases between the two germline ends. The CDR3 sequence: CASSLDRDNEQFF. CDR3 DNA: TGTGCCAGCAGCTTAGACCGGGACAATGAGCAGTTCTTC.

J is TRBJ2-1 and V is TRBV18; 11 nucleotides align to TRBD1. CDR1 and CDR2 (germline): KGHSH, LQKENI. J gave up 4 bases and V 6 bases, and 5 bases lay outside the gene matches. The CDR3 covers 15 residues. The CDR3 nucleotides read TGTGCCAGCTCGGCAGGGACAGGGGGTTACAATGAGCAGTTCTTC. Translated: CASSAGTGGYNEQFF.

The sample holds many counts of this clonotype. This chain joins TRBV10-3 and TRBJ2-7, with a possible D match to TRBD2 (6 bases). Trimming took 6 bases from V and 2 from J, leaving 11 bases between them. Germline V gene data show CDR1 as ENHRY and CDR2 as SYGVKD. The CDR3 is 13 amino acids. This chain's CDR3 is CAIRGEDPYEQYF. CDR3 bases: TGTGCCATCAGGGGGGAGGATCCCTACGAGCAGTACTTC.

This chain links TRBV15 with TRBJ2-2; 7 bases fit TRBD2. Trimming removed 0 bases from V and 4 bases from J; junction bases left unmatched: 2. In germline, CDR1 is LNHNV, CDR2 YYDKDF (reference sequence). This CDR3 is 15 amino acids long. CDR3 sequence reads: CATSREGGGTGELFF. The CDR3 DNA is TGTGCCACCAGCAGAGAGGGGGGGGGCACCGGGGAGCTGTTTTTT.

This rearrangement joins TRBV19 to TRBJ1-1; tentative D call: TRBD1 (5 bases). V was trimmed by 3 bases and J by 1 base, leaving 12 bases between them. This CDR3 spans 15 amino acids. Germline CDR1 reads LNHDA; CDR2 reads SQIVND (reference sequence). DNA of the CDR3: TGTGCCAGTAGTATGGGGCCCTGGGCGAACACTGAAGCTTTCTTT. Its translation is CASSMGPWANTEAFF.

Only a few counts were recorded for this clonotype. The genes are TRBV18 and TRBJ1-2; TRBD1 is a possible D gene (6 bases). The germline V gene encodes CDR1 KGHSH and CDR2 LQKENI. CDR3 length: 14 residues. V was shortened by 6 bases and J by 7 bases, with 18 bases between the two germline ends. The CDR3 DNA is TGTGCCAGCTCCCCCCAGAAAGGGGGAAGTGGCTACACCTTC. It codes for CASSPQKGGSGYTF.